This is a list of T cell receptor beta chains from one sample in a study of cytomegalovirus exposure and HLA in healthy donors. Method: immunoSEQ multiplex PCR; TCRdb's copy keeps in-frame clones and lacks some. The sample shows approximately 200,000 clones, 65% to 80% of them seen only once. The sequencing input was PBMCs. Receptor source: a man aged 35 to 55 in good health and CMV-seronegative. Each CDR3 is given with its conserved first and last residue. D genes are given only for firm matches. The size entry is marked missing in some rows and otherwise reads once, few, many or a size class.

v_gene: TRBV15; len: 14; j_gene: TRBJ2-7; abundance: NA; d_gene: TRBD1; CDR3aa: CATSTTGGSYEQYF; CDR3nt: TGTGCCACCAGCACGACAGGGGGATCCTACGAGCAGTACTTC
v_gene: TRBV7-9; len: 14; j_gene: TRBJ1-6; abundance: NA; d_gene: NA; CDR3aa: CASSLGGYNSPLHF; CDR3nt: TGTGCCAGCAGCTTAGGAGGGTATAATTCACCCCTCCACTTT
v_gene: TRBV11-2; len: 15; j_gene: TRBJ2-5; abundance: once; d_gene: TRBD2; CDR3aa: CASTISGGIQETQYF; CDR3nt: TGTGCCAGCACGATTAGCGGGGGGATCCAAGAGACCCAGTACTTC
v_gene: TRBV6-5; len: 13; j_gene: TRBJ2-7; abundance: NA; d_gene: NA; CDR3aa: CASSYGHSYEQYF; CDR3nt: TGTGCCAGCAGTTACGGACACAGCTACGAGCAGTACTTC
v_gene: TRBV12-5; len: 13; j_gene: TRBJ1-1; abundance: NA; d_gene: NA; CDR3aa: CASGLAVNTEAFF; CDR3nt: TGTGCTAGTGGTTTGGCAGTGAACACTGAAGCTTTCTTT
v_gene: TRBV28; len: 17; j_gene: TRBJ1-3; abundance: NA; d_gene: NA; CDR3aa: CASSFSSSGLSGNTIYF; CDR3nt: TGTGCCAGCAGTTTCTCATCGAGCGGGCTCTCTGGAAACACCATATATTTT
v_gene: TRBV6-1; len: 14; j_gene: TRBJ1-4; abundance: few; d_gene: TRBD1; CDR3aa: CASIRTGQNEKLFF; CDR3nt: TGTGCCAGCATAAGGACAGGCCAAAATGAAAAACTGTTTTTT
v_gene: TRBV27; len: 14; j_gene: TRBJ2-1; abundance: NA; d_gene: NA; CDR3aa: CASSYQGPYNEQFF; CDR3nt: TGTGCCAGCAGTTACCAGGGTCCCTACAATGAGCAGTTCTTC
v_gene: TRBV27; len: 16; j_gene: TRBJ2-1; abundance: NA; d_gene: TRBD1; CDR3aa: CASSSPLGQGNDEQFF; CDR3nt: TGTGCCAGCAGTTCCCCGCTTGGACAGGGGAATGATGAGCAGTTCTTC
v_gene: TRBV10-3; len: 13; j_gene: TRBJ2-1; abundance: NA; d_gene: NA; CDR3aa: CAIRMTSENEQFF; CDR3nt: TGTGCCATCAGAATGACTAGTGAGAATGAGCAGTTCTTC
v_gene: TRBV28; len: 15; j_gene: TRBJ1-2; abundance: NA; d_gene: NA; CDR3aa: CASSLSGRVRYGYTF; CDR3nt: TGTGCCAGCAGTTTATCGGGCAGGGTGCGGTATGGCTACACCTTC
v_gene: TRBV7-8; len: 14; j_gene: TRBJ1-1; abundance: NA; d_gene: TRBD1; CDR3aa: CASSRDSSGTEAFF; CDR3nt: TGTGCCAGCAGCCGGGACAGTTCGGGGACTGAAGCTTTCTTT
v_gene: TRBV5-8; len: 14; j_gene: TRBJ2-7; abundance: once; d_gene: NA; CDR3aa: CASSQSGVSYEQYF; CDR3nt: TGTGCCAGCAGCCAGTCGGGGGTCTCCTACGAGCAGTACTTC
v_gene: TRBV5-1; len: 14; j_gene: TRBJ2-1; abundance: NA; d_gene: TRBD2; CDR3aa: CASSSGERYNEQFF; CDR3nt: TGCGCCAGCTCGAGCGGGGAGAGGTACAATGAGCAGTTCTTC
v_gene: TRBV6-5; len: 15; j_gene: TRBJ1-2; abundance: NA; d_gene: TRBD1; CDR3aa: CASSTGTARLYGYTF; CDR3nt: TGTGCCAGCAGTACCGGGACAGCACGCTTATATGGCTACACCTTC
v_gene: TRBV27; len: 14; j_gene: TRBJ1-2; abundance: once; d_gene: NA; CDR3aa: CASSFRDQGYGYTF; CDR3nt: TGTGCCAGCAGTTTCCGGGATCAGGGGTATGGCTACACCTTC
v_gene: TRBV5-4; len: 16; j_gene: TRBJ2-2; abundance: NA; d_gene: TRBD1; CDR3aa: CASSLKGAKNTGELFF; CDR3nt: TGTGCCAGCAGCTTGAAGGGGGCGAAGAACACCGGGGAGCTGTTTTTT
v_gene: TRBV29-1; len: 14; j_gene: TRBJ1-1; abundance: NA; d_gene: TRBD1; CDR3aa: CSVTTGQGNTEAFF; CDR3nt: TGCAGCGTAACCACCGGACAGGGGAACACTGAAGCTTTCTTT
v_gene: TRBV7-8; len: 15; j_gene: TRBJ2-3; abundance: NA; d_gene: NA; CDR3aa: CASSLGETTTDTQYF; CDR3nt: TGTGCCAGCAGCTTAGGAGAGACAACCACAGATACGCAGTATTTT
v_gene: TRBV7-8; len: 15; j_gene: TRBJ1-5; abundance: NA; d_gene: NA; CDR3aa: CASSLGLQGRGPQHF; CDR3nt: TGTGCCAGCAGCTTAGGTCTTCAGGGGAGGGGGCCCCAGCATTTT
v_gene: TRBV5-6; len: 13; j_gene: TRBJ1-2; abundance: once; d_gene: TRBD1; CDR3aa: CASSRQGRGGYTF; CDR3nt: TGTGCCAGCAGTAGACAGGGACGGGGCGGCTACACCTTC
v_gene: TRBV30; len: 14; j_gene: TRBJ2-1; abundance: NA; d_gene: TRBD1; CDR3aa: CACLTGSHYNEQFF; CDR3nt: TGTGCCTGTCTGACAGGGTCGCACTACAATGAGCAGTTCTTC